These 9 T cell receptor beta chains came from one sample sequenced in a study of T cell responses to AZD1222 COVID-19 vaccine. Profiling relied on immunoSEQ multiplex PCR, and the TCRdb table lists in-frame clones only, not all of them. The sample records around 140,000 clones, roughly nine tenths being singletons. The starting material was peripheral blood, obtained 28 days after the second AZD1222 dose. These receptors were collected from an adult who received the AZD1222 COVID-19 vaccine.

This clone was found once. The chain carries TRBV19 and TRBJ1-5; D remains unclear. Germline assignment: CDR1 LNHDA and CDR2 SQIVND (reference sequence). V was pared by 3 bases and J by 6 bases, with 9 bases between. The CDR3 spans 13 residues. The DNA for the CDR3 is TGTGCCAGTAGTATCGGGATGGGTCAGCCCCAGCATTTT. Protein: CASSIGMGQPQHF.

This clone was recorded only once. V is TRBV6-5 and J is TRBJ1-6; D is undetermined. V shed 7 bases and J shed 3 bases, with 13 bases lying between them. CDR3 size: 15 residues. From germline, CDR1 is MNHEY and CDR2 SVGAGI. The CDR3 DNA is TGTGCCAGCAATCCTCAGGAGGGCTATAATTCACCCCTCCACTTT. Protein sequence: CASNPQEGYNSPLHF.

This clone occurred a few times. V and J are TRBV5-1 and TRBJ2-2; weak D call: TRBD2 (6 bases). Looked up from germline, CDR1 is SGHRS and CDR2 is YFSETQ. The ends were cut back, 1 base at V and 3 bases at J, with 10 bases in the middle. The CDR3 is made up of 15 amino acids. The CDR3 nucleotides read TGCGCCAGCAGCTTGCCCTCGGGGGACACCGGGGAGCTGTTTTTT. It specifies CASSLPSGDTGELFF.

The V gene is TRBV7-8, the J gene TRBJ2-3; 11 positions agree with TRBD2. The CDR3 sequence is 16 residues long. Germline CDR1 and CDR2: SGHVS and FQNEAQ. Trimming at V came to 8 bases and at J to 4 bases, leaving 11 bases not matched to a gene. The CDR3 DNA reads TGTGCCAGCGGGGGACTAGCGGCCCCCCGCCCAGATACGCAGTATTTT. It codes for CASGGLAAPRPDTQYF.

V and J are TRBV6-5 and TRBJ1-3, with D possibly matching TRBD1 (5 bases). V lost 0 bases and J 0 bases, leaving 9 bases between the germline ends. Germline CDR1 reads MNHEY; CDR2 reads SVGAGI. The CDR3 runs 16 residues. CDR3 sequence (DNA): TGTGCCAGCAGTTACTCGGGGCCTGGCTCTGGAAACACCATATATTTT. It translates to CASSYSGPGSGNTIYF.

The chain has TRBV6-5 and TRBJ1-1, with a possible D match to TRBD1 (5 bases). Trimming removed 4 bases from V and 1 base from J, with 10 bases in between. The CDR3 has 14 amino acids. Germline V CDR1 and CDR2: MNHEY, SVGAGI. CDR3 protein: CASSSGRANTEAFF. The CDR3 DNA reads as TGTGCCAGCAGTTCGGGCAGGGCGAACACTGAAGCTTTCTTT.

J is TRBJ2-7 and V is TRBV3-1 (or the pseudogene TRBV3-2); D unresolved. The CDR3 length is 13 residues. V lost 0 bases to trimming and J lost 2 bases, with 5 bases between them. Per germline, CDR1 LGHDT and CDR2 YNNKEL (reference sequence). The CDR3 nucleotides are TGTGCCAGCAGCCAAGATCCTGCCTACGAGCAGTACGTC. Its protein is CASSQDPAYEQYV.

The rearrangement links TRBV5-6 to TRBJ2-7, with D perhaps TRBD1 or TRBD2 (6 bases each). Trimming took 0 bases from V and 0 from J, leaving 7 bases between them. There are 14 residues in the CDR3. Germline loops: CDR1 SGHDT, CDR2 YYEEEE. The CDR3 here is CASSLEGGSYEQYV. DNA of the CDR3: TGTGCCAGCAGCTTGGAGGGGGGCTCCTACGAGCAGTACGTC.

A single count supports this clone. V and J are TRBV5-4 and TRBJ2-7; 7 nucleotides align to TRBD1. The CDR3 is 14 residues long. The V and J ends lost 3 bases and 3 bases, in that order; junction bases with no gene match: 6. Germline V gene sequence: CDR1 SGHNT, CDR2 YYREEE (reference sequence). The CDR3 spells CASSSGDRVYEQYF. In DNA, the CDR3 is TGTGCCAGCAGCTCCGGAGACAGGGTCTACGAGCAGTACTTC.